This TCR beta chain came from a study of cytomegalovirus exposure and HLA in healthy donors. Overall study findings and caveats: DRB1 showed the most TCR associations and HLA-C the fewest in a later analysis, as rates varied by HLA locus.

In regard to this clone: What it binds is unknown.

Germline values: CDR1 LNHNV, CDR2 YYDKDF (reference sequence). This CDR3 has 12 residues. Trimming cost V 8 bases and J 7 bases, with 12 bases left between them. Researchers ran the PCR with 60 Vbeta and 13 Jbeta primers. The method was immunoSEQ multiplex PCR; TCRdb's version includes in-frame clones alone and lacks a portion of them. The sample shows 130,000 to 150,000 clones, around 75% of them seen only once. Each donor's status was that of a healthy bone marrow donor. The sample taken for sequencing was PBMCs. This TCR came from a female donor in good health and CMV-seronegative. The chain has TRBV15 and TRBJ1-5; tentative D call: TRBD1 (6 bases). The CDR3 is CATAAQGQPQHF. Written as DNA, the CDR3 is TGTGCCACCGCTGCACAGGGACAGCCCCAGCATTTT.